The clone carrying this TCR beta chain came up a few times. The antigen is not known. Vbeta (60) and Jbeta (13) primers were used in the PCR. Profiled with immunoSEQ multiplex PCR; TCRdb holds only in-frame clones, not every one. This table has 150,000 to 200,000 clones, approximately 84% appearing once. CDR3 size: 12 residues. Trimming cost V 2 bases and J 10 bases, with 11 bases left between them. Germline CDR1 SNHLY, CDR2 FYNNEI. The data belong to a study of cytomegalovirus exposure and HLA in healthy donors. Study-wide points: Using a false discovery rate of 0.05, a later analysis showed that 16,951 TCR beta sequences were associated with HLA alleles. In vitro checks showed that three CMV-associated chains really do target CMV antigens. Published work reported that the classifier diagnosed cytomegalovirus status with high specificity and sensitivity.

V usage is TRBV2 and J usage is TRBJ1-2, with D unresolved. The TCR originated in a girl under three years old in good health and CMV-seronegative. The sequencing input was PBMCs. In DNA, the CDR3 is TGTGCCAGCAGTGAAAGTTTAGCCTTCTACACCTTC. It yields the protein CASSESLAFYTF.